Described below is a single T cell receptor (beta chain) sequence and its context. As processed by the authors: Reference gene primer amplification in the assay estimated nucleated cell counts. Here immunoSEQ multiplex PCR was the method, and the copy in TCRdb shows in-frame clones only, minus some. Clone size and the V and J calls come from that table; the DNA yielded D and trimming. Here the sample spans approximately 160,000 clones, over 85% being singletons. Enrolment of Seattle patients took place during active infection, and they were followed longitudinally. The source of the sample is a study of blood T cell repertoires in COVID-19. Study overall: The United States, Italy and Spain supplied acute and convalescent COVID-19 samples. Sources were T cells, B-cell-depleted T cells, or PBMCs; the material itself was cDNA or gDNA.

V gave up 1 base and J gave up 0 bases, with 13 bases separating them. The CDR3 contains 17 residues. CDR1 and CDR2 from the germline V gene are SGHTS and YDEGEE. This sequence joins TRBV5-8 and TRBJ2-2, with D possibly TRBD1 on 5 matching bases. Sample: peripheral blood. The receptor was derived from a woman aged 55 to 70 with COVID-19, enrolled during active disease. DNA of the CDR3: TGTGCCAGCAGCTTGCTTCTGAGACAGACGAACACCGGGGAGCTGTTTTTT. It encodes CASSLLLRQTNTGELFF. The full variable domain, with the rest looked up from reference TRBV5-8 and TRBJ2-2, is EAGVTQSPTHLIKTRGQQATLRCSPISGHTSVYWYQQALGLGLQFLLWYDEGEERNRGNFPPRFSGRQFPNYSSELNVNALELEDSALYLCASSLLLRQTNTGELFFGEGSRLTVL.